One T cell receptor (beta chain) is described in this entry. Which antigen it targets is not known. Per-nucleotide qualities are absent, and no much larger clonotype sits a single base away. This record comes from a study of cytomegalovirus exposure and HLA in healthy donors (dated by TCRdb to 2017 to 2019). Concerning the study at large: In an earlier analysis of under 750 of the donors, 250 to 350 Gb of sequence data and some 120 million unique TCR beta sequences from about 180 million T cells were reported. Around 320 gigabases of sequencing data and tens of millions of unique TCR sequences were included in an early release covering several hundred HLA-typed donors. Among the roughly 390 genotyped donors, approximately 82% belonged to the genetic ancestry cluster associated with self-reported Caucasian donors. The aim of the study was to test whether cataloging public T cell receptors could identify signatures of past pathogen exposure. Using immunosequencing, the study profiled T cell repertoires from fewer than 700 subjects and related those repertoires to cytomegalovirus serostatus. A separate validation cohort of about 110 different subjects was used in addition to the approximately 610-subject first cohort. The study combined high-throughput TCR immunosequencing, statistical association of individual TCRs with disease status, and machine learning to predict cytomegalovirus infection status. A later analysis re-examined previously published TCR beta repertoires from 610 or so donors and added high-resolution HLA genotyping to investigate patterns of TCR occurrence. Rather than drawing on any new phenotypic data, the later analysis identified candidate immune exposures from TCR beta sequences and the way those sequences occurred across donors. An earlier analysis of around 580 of the donors used high-throughput TCR beta sequencing to judge whether each TCR beta V gene segment behaved as functional or pseudogenic. Donor age, sex, ethnicity and CMV serostatus were compiled together with the repertoire data. In a later genetic analysis, genome-wide SNP genotypes for 398 of the 666 donors were used, and that subset was treated as a discovery cohort. All discovery cohort repertoires had been generated using a single sequencing platform. HLA typing included class I and class II loci at four-digit resolution. Typing coverage varied by locus: 629-630 donors for A, B, C, DRB1 and DQB1; some 520 for DQA1; 606 for DPA1; 400 to 480 for DPB1. Because of strong linkage in the cohort, five DR-DQ haplotypes were treated as single units for association and clustering. On average, roughly 200,000 unique TCR beta nucleotide sequences were sequenced per donor among fewer than 500 genotyped donors of the cohort, with roughly a sixth of those sequences being non-productive.

The cohort was made up of 666 healthy bone marrow donors. At the time of sampling, every cohort member was nominally healthy, though immune exposures that went unrecorded were likely present. CMV serostatus was positive for 289 and negative for 352 of the 666 cohort members, and was not recorded for this donor. Each donor provided a peripheral blood sample, and peripheral blood mononuclear cells were used for TCR beta sequencing. The Qiagen DNeasy Blood Extraction Kit was used to extract genomic DNA from the blood cell samples. Findings and caveats that apply to the study as a whole: A cluster of highly shared sequence variants was judged likely to be a technical artifact of the sequencing pipeline. It was suggested by the authors that the approach could potentially be generalized to other disease states and immunological phenotypes. Immune exposure information for the cohort was limited to CMV serostatus. In an earlier analysis of around 600 of the donors, most TCR beta V segments were observed in productive rearrangements about 87% or about 30% of the time, broadly matching IMGT annotations. A later analysis found that TCR association rates varied across HLA loci, with DRB1 alleles showing the most associated TCRs and HLA-C alleles the fewest. Strong co-occurrence of HLA alleles, especially DR and DQ, made assigning TCR associations to individual alleles difficult. In a later analysis, most CMV-associated TCR beta chains were found to appear HLA-restricted, with HLA associations seemingly driven largely by CMV exposure. The classifier was reported to diagnose cytomegalovirus status with high specificity and sensitivity in both the original cohort and the validation cohort. Most TCR sequences were seen in very few donors, while some public TCRs were found in many individuals. In a later genetic analysis, fewer N-insertions in productive TCRs were reported among donors in an Asian-associated ancestry cluster than the roughly 640-donor mean. A later genetic analysis associated a missense DCLRE1C variant with V-gene and J-gene trimming of TCR beta chains, and an independent cohort replicated the association. In this cohort, only TCR beta chains were sequenced, and detectable features were limited by the absence of alpha or paired-chain data. About 17 rarely observed V segments, including chromosome 9 orphons, were excluded from the earlier analysis of a few hundred of the donors because counts were too low. Some IMGT-functional V segments, including TRBV6-2 and TRBV6-3, could not be distinguished by the 87-base-pair reads and were therefore excluded. A total of 150 or so TCR beta chains were listed by the study as associated with cytomegalovirus. Sequencing depth was assumed to be roughly uniform across donors in the presence/absence analyses, though that assumption may not hold. A further reported finding was that TCR beta sequences accurately predicted the HLA-A and HLA-B alleles for most subjects in the first cohort. In vitro tests confirmed that three of the cytomegalovirus-associated TCR beta chains recognize cytomegalovirus antigens. Compared with equally common non-associated chains, HLA-associated TCR beta chains in a later analysis were more clonally expanded and had lower generation probabilities. Correlated functional status among segregating V segments might be attributable to linkage disequilibrium, but an unknown experimental factor could not be ruled out. Because HLA typing was missing for some donors at each locus, association tests included only the typed subset. A later analysis reported that several top co-occurrence clusters appeared linked to parvovirus B19, influenza, CMV and Epstein-Barr virus. Specific HLA alleles were associated with over 15,000 TCR beta sequences at a false discovery rate of 0.05 in a later analysis.

The library was prepared using the immunoSEQ multiplex PCR assay. For the multiplex PCR, a mixture combining 60 forward primers for TCR Vbeta segments and 13 reverse primers for TCR Jbeta segments was used. The CDR3 region of rearranged TCR beta genes was amplified from genomic DNA with a multiplex PCR assay. Amplified TCR beta libraries were sequenced as 87-base-pair reads on the Illumina HiSeq System. In the paper's pipeline: Across the 670 or so repertoires, a later analysis counted around 80 million unique TCR beta chains, approximately 12 million of which were shared by at least two donors. Raw reads were error-corrected and collapsed into unique sequences by a nearest-neighbor algorithm in which closely related sequences were merged to remove PCR and sequencing errors. CDR3 sequences were aligned to IMGT reference sequences to assign V, D and J gene segments. Each retained sequence needed at least a six-nucleotide match to both a V gene segment and a J gene segment. A rearrangement counted as productive if the CDR3 had no stop codons and remained in frame with V and J, and every other rearrangement counted as non-productive. CDR3 was defined by IMGT convention, running from the second conserved V-encoded cysteine to the conserved J-encoded phenylalanine. Sequences without an unambiguous match to a single V gene segment were excluded from the earlier analysis of a few hundred of the donors. In an earlier analysis of several hundred of the donors, V segments were called functional above 56.7% productive rearrangements and were called segregating when the between-donor standard deviation exceeded 5%. A statistical classification framework was developed to diagnose cytomegalovirus status using the catalog of TCR beta chain sequences. A later analysis assigned V and J genes by comparing TCR nucleotide sequences with IMGT/GENE-DB human TR gene sequences. The TCRdist pipeline was used in a later analysis to assign CDR3 sequences and most-parsimonious VDJ recombination scenarios. In a later analysis, each TCR beta chain was defined by its CDR3 amino acid sequence together with its V-gene family, and reads without a unique V-gene family were excluded. To address suspected cross-contamination and a sequencing artifact, a later analysis removed 450 to 700 highly shared, low-generation-probability nucleotide sequences. A later analysis calculated a clonal expansion index for each public chain from normalized within-repertoire ranks of inferred template counts. In a later analysis, generation probabilities were computed with a VDJ recombination model fitted to out-of-frame rearrangements, and the resulting probabilities were checked against IGoR. Hypergeometric tests were used in a later analysis to score TCR-TCR, TCR-HLA and TCR-CMV co-occurrence, with a repertoire-size bias correction applied to the TCR pairs. To estimate false discovery rates, a later analysis permuted the HLA or CMV assignments 20 times. In a later analysis, co-occurring TCRs were grouped using DBSCAN, with TCRdist sequence similarity added in when clustering inside HLA-allele-positive subsets. Co-occurrence clustering excluded repertoires with fewer than 30,000 or more than 120,000 public chains, plus five with anomalous nucleotide sharing. TCRdb's version of the immuneACCESS table is confined to in-frame rearrangements and falls short of the full clone set. An unresolved V gene accounts for under half of the shortfall where checked; the remainder is of unknown origin. V, J and clone size derive from that table, while D and trimming were established from the DNA sequence. The table for this sample lists 120,000 to 150,000 clones; 73% of them were counted only once. The ten largest clones take up 14% of the sample.

Reading from cysteine to phenylalanine, the CDR3 counts 15 amino acids. Solely the CDR3 DNA is kept, with 45 bases framed from the first base. For CDR1 and CDR2, the germline V gene lists SGHRS and YFSETQ. For this chain, trimming is 2 bases at the V end and 5 bases at the J end, and the number of junction bases without a gene match is 5. The sequence links TRBV5-1 to TRBJ2-1; a stretch of 9 junction bases matches TRBD2. Sample: PBMCs. The TCR comes from a human donor in good health. The DNA sequence is TGCGCCAGCAGCTTTCAGGTAGCGGGGGACAATGAGCAGTTCTTC. The translation is CASSFQVAGDNEQFF. The variable domain in full, with residues beyond the CDR3 obtained from the reference TRBV5-1 and TRBJ2-1 genes, is KAGVTQTPRYLIKTRGQQVTLSCSPISGHRSVSWYQQTPGQGLQFLFEYFSETQRNKGNFPGRFSGRQFSNSRSEMNVSTLELGDSALYLCASSFQVAGDNEQFFGPGTRLTVL.